What follows describes a single T cell receptor beta chain. Assay used: immunoSEQ multiplex PCR; TCRdb lists only in-frame clones, some missing. The top ten clones hold around 2.5% of a sample with tens of thousands of clones, 86% of them seen once. Germline CDR1 SGDLS, CDR2 YYNGEE. CDR3 length: 15 residues. V was clipped by 3 bases and J by 10 bases; unmatched bases: 14. These data belong to a study of T cells in localized non-small cell lung cancer. Sequenced here: PBMCs, sampled before any cancer treatment. The TCR sequence derives from a man aged 40 to 70 with stage II lung adenocarcinoma. The rearrangement uses TRBV9 and TRBJ1-1, with 8 bases aligning to TRBD1. This CDR3 reads CASSATPGGRLLAFF. CDR3 DNA sequence: TGTGCCAGCAGCGCGACCCCAGGGGGCAGGTTGCTAGCTTTCTTT.